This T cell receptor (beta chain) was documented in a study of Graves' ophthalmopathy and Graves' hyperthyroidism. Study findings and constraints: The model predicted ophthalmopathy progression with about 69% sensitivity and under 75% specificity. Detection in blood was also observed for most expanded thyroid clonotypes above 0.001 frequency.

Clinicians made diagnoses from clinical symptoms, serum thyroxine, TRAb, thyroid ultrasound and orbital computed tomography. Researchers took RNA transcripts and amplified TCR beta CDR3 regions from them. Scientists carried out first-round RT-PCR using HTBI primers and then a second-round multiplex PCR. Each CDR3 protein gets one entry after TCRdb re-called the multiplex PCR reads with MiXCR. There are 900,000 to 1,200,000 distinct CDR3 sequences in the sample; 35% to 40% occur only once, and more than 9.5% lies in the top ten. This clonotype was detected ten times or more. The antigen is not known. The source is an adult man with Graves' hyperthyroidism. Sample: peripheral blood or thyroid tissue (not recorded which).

This chain's CDR3 is CASSPQAGANNSPLHF. CDR3 in DNA: TGTGCCAGCAGCCCACAGGCGGGGGCCAATAATTCACCCCTCCACTTT. The chain carries TRBV4-2 and TRBJ1-6, with D possibly TRBD1 on 6 matching bases. Germline CDR1 and CDR2: LGHNA and YNFKEQ. V was trimmed by 4 bases and J by 5 bases, leaving 15 bases between them. The CDR3 contains 16 residues.